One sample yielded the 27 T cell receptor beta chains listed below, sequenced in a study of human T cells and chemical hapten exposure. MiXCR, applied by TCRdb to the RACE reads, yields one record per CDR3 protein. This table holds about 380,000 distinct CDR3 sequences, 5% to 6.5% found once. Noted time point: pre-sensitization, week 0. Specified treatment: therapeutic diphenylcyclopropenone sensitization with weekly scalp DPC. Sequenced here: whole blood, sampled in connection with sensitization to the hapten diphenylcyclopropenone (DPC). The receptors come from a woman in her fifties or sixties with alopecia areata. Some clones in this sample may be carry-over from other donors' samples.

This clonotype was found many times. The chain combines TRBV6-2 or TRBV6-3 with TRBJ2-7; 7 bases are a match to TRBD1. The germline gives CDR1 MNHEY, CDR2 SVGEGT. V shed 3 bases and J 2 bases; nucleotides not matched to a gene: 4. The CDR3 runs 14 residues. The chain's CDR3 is CASSYAGTAYEQYF. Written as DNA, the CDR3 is TGTGCCAGCAGTTATGCCGGGACAGCCTACGAGCAGTACTTC.

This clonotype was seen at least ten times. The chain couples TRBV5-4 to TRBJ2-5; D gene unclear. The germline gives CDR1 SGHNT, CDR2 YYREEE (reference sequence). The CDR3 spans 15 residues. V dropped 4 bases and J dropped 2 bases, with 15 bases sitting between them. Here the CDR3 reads CASSPNLVRQETQYF. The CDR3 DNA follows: TGTGCCAGCAGCCCTAATTTGGTCCGGCAAGAGACCCAGTACTTC.

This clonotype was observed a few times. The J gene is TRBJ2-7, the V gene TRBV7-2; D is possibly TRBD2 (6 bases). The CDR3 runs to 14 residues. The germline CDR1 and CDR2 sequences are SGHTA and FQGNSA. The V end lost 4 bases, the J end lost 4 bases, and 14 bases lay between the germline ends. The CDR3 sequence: CASSSLAGPYEQYF. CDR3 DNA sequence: TGTGCCAGCAGCTCCCTTGCGGGACCGTACGAGCAGTACTTC.

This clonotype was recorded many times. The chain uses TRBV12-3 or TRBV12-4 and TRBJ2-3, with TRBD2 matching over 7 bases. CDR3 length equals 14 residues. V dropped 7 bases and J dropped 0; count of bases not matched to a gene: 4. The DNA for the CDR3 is TGTGCCAGCAAATATAGCGGGAGCACAGATACGCAGTATTTT. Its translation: CASKYSGSTDTQYF.

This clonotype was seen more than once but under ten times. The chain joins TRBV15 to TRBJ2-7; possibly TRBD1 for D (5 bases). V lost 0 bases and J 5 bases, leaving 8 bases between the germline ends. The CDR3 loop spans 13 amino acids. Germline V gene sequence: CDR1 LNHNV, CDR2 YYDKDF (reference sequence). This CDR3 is CATSRDIGDEQYF. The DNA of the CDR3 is TGTGCCACCAGCAGAGATATAGGGGACGAGCAGTACTTC.

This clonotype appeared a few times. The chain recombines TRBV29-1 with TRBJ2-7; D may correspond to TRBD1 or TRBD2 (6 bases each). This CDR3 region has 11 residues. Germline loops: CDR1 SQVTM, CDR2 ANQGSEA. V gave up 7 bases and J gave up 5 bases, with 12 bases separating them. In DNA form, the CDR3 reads TGCAGCGCTGGAGGGGGGAACGAGCAGTACTTC. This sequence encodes CSAGGGNEQYF.

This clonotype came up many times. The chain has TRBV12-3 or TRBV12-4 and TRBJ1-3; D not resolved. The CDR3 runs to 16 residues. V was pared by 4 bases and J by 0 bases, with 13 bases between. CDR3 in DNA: TGTGCCAGCAGTTCTCGTCCTACCTACTCTGGAAACACCATATATTTT. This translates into CASSSRPTYSGNTIYF.

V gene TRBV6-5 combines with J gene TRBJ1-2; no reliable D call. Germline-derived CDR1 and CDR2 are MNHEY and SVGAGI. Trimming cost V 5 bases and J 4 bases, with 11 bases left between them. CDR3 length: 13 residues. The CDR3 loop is CASSTEVSYGYTF. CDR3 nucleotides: TGTGCCAGCAGTACGGAGGTTTCCTATGGCTACACCTTC.

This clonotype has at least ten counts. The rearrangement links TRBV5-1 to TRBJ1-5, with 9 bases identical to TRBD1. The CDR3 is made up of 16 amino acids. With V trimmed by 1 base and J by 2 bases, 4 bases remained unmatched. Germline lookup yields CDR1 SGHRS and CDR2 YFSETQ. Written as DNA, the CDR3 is TGCGCCAGCAGCTTGACAGGGGGCAAGGGCAATCAGCCCCAGCATTTT. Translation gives CASSLTGGKGNQPQHF.

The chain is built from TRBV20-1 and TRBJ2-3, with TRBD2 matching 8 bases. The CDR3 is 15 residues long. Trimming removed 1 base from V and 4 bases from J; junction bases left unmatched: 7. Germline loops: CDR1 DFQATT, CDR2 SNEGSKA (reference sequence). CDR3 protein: CSARVPGREADTQYF. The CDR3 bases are TGCAGTGCTAGAGTCCCCGGGAGGGAGGCAGATACGCAGTATTTT.

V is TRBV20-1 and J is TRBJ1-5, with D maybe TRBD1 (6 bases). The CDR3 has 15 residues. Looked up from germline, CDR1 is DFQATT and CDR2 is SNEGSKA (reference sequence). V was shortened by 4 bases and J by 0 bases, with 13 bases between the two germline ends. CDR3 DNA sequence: TGCAGTGCTACGACAGGTTTTTATAGCAATCAGCCCCAGCATTTT. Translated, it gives CSATTGFYSNQPQHF.

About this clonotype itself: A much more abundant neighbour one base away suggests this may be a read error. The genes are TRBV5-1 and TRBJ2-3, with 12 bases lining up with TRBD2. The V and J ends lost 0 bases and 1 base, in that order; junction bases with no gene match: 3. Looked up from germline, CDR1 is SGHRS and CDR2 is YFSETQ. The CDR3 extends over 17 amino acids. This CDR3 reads CASSLGLAGDRTDTQYF. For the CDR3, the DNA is TGCGCCAGCAGCTTGGGACTAGCGGGGGACCGCACAGATACGCAGTATTTT.

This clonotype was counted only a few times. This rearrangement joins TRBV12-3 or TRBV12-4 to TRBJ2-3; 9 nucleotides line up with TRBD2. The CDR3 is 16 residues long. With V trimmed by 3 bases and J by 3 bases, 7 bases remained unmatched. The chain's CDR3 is CASSFGLAGPTDTQYF. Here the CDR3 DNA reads TGTGCCAGCAGTTTCGGTCTAGCGGGACCTACAGATACGCAGTATTTT.

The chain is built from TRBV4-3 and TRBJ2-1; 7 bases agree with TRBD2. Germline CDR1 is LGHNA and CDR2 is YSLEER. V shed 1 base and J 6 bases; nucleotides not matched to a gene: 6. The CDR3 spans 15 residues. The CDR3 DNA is TGCGCCAGCAGCCAAGCCGGCGGGAGAGGCAATGAGCAGTTCTTC. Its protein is CASSQAGGRGNEQFF.

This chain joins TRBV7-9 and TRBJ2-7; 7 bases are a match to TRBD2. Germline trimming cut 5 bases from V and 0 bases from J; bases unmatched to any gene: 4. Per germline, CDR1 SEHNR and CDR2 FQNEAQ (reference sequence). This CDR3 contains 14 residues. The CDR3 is CASSNSGASYEQYF. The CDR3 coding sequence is TGTGCCAGCAGCAACAGCGGGGCCTCCTACGAGCAGTACTTC. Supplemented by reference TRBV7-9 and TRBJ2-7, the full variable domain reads DTGVSQNPRHKITKRGQNVTFRCDPISEHNRLYWYRQTLGQGPEFLTYFQNEAQLEKSRLLSDRFSAERPKGSFSTLEIQRTEQGDSAMYLCASSNSGASYEQYFGPGTRLTVT.

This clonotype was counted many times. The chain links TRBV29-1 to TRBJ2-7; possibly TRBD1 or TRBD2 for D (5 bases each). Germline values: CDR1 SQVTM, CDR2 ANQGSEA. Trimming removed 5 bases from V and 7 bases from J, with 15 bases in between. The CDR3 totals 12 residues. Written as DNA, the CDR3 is TGCAGCGTTCTGTCTAGCCCAGGGGAGCAGTACTTC. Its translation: CSVLSSPGEQYF.

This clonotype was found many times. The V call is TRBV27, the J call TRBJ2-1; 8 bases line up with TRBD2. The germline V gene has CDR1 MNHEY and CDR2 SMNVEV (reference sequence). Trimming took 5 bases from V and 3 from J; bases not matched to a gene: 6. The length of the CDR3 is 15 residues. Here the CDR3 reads CASSPSSGLYNEQFF. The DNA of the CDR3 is TGTGCCAGCAGTCCATCTAGCGGGCTCTACAATGAGCAGTTCTTC.

CDR3 DNA: TGCAGTGCTAGGGATATCATCGGGTCTAATGAAAAACTGTTTTTT. It is translated as CSARDIIGSNEKLFF. This rearrangement joins TRBV20-1 to TRBJ1-4; D not certain. The V and J ends lost 3 bases and 3 bases respectively, with 14 bases between them. This CDR3 region has 15 residues. Germline V CDR1 and CDR2: DFQATT, SNEGSKA (reference sequence).

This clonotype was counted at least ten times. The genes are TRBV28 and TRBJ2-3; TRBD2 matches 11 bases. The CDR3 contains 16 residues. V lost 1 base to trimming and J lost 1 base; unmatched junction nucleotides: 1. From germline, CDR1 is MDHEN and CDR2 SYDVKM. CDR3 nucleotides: TGTGCCAGCAGTTTATTAGCGGGAGGGGGCACAGATACGCAGTATTTT. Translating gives CASSLLAGGGTDTQYF.

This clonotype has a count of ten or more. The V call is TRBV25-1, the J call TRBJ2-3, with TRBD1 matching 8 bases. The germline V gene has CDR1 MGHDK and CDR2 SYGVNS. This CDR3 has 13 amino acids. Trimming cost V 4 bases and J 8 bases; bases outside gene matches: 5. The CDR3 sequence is CASSAGQGRTQYF. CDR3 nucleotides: TGTGCCAGCAGTGCCGGACAGGGCCGTACGCAGTATTTT.

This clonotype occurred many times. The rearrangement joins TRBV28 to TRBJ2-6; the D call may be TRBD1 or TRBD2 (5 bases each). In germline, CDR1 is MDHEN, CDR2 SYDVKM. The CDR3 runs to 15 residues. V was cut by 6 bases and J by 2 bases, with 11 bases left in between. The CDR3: CASRIEGTGANVLTF. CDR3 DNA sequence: TGTGCCAGCAGGATCGAGGGGACTGGGGCCAACGTCCTGACTTTC. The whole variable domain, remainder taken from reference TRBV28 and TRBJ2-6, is DVKVTQSSRYLVKRTGEKVFLECVQDMDHENMFWYRQDPGLGLRLIYFSYDVKMKEKGDIPEGYSVSREKKERFSLILESASTNQTSMYLCASRIEGTGANVLTFGAGSRLTVL.

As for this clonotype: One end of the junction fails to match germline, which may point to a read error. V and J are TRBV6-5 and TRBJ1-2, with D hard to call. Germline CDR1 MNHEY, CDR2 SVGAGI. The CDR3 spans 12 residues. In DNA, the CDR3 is TGTGCCAGCAGCTCTTGGCGGGAAGGCTCCACCTTC. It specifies CASSSWREGSTF.

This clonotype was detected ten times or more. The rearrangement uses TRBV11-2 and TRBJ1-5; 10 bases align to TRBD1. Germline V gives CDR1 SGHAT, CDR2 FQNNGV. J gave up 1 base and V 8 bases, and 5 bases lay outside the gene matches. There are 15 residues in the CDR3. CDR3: CASSTDRGSNQPQHF. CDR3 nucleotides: TGTGCCAGCTCCACGGACAGGGGGAGCAATCAGCCCCAGCATTTT.

CDR3 in DNA: TGCGCCAGCTCCCAGGCAGGGGAGGTGACCGGGGAGCTGTTTTTT. Translation: CASSQAGEVTGELFF. This sequence joins TRBV5-1 and TRBJ2-2, with D perhaps matching TRBD1 or TRBD2 (6 bases each). The V and J ends lost 7 bases and 5 bases respectively, with 18 bases between them. CDR1 is SGHRS, CDR2 YFSETQ, per germline. This CDR3 has 15 residues.

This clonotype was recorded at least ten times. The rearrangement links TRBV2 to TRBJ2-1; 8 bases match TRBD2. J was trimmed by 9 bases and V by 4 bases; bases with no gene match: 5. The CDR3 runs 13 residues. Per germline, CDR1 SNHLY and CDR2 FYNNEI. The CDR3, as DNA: TGTGCCAGCAGTGCGGGGGGGCAGAGTGAGCAGTTCTTC. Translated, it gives CASSAGGQSEQFF.

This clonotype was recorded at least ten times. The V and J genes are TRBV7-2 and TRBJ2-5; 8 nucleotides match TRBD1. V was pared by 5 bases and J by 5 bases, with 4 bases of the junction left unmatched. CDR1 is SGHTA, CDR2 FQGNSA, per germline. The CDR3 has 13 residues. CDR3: CASSPQGAETQYF. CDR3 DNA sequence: TGTGCCAGCAGCCCCCAGGGGGCTGAGACCCAGTACTTC.

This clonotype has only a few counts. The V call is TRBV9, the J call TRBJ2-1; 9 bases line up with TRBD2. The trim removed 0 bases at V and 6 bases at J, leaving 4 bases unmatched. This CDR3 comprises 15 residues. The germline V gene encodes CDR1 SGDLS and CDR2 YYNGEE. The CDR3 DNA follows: TGTGCCAGCAGCGTAGGGGGACTAGCATCCAATGAGCAGTTCTTC. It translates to CASSVGGLASNEQFF.